The T cell receptor beta chain under discussion was sequenced for a study of T-cell reconstitution after alpha-beta-depleted transplantation in children. Trimming removed 4 bases from V and 0 bases from J, with 10 bases in between. The CDR3 runs to 14 residues. This clonotype showed up just a few times. Unique molecular identifiers were built into the TCRbeta library. TCRdb re-analysed the PCR reads in MiXCR, keeping a single row per CDR3 protein. The table lists around 960,000 distinct CDR3 sequences, roughly 31% of them singletons. This clonotype was obtained from a boy younger than two who had a stem cell transplant for SCID, so the T cells may come from the graft donor. The V call is TRBV12-3 or TRBV12-4, the J call TRBJ2-7; D could derive from TRBD1 or TRBD2 (5 bases each). Sequencing was performed on PBMCs, mostly from graft donor cells, taken 360 days after TCRalphabeta/CD19-depleted stem cell transplant. The chain's CDR3 is CASSSGSPSYEQYF. The CDR3 DNA follows: TGTGCCAGCAGTTCAGGGAGTCCCTCCTACGAGCAGTACTTC.